Listed below are T cell receptor beta chains from one sample, sequenced in a study of human T cells and chemical hapten exposure. TCRdb re-derived calls from the RACE reads in MiXCR, one entry per CDR3 protein. Among some 65,000 distinct CDR3 sequences, approximately 6.2% were seen once, and the ten largest hold just under 3.5%. Sequenced sample: whole blood. The source of these receptors is a female donor in good health. Some clones in this sample may be carry-over from other donors' samples. CDR3s include the opening cysteine and the closing phenylalanine or tryptophan. A D gene is named only where the DNA matches it firmly. Clone size is stated in some rows and not others, as once, few, many or a class when expanded.

V,D,size,length,J,DNA,CDR3
TRBV6-6,TRBD1,few,16,TRBJ2-1,TGTGCCAGCAATATACTAGGGACAGGGAAGAGGAATGAGCAGTTCTTC,CASNILGTGKRNEQFF
TRBV6-5,TRBD1,few,18,TRBJ1-4,TGTGCCAGCAGTCTCGACAGGGGCGACTATGGGGCTAATGAAAAACTGTTTTTT,CASSLDRGDYGANEKLFF
TRBV12-3/TRBV12-4,-,-,13,TRBJ2-2,TGTGCCAGCGGAGAGAGGAACACCGGGGAGCTGTTTTTT,CASGERNTGELFF
TRBV6-5,-,many,13,TRBJ2-3,TGTGCCAGCAGGCGCCCTAGCACAGATACGCAGTATTTT,CASRRPSTDTQYF
TRBV20-1,TRBD1,few,15,TRBJ2-7,TGCAGTGCTAGATTGGGGGTAGACAGGGCCTACGAGCAGTACTTC,CSARLGVDRAYEQYF
TRBV18,-,-,14,TRBJ1-1,TGTGCCAGCTCACCACGTGGAGGGGGCACTGAAGCTTTCTTT,CASSPRGGGTEAFF
TRBV7-9,TRBD1,many,14,TRBJ2-3,TGTGCCAGCAGCTGGGGACAGGGCACAGATACGCAGTATTTT,CASSWGQGTDTQYF
TRBV20-1,TRBD1,many,14,TRBJ2-7,TGCAGTGCTAGAAACCACAGGGGCACCTACGAGCAGTACTTC,CSARNHRGTYEQYF
TRBV7-9,TRBD2,many,16,TRBJ2-3,TGTGCCAGCAGCCTCTGGACTAGCCGCAGCACAGATACGCAGTATTTT,CASSLWTSRSTDTQYF
TRBV6-6,TRBD1,many,15,TRBJ1-5,TGTGCCAGCAGTTCACCGGGACAGGGGGCCCAGCCCCAGCATTTT,CASSSPGQGAQPQHF
TRBV7-9,-,many,14,TRBJ2-3,TGTGCCAGCAGCATCACAGGGAGGGCAGATACGCAGTATTTT,CASSITGRADTQYF
TRBV20-1,-,many,12,TRBJ1-1,TGCAGTGCCAGACCCCAAACAGGGGAAGCTTTCTTT,CSARPQTGEAFF
TRBV10-3,TRBD2,few,16,TRBJ2-3,TGTGCCATCAGTGAGTACACTAGCGGCTCCACAGATACGCAGTATTTT,CAISEYTSGSTDTQYF
TRBV28,-,few,19,TRBJ1-6,TGTGCCAGCAGTTCCGCCTCACGGGGGCCAGGAAATAGGGATTCACCCCTCCACTTT,CASSSASRGPGNRDSPLHF
TRBV5-6,-,few,13,TRBJ2-1,TGTGCCAGCAGCTTGGCAGGGAGCAATGAGCAGTTCTTC,CASSLAGSNEQFF
TRBV5-4,TRBD1,few,15,TRBJ2-3,TGTGCCAGCAGCTCCGGGACAGACAGCACAGATACGCAGTATTTT,CASSSGTDSTDTQYF
TRBV20-1,TRBD2,few,16,TRBJ2-2,TGCAGTGCCAAAATTAAGGGACTAGTAAACACCGGGGAGCTGTTTTTT,CSAKIKGLVNTGELFF
TRBV20-1,-,-,14,TRBJ1-5,TGCAGTGCTAGCCGGGCTCATAGCAATCAGCCCCAGCATTTT,CSASRAHSNQPQHF
TRBV20-1,-,many,12,TRBJ2-4,TGCAGTGCTAGAGTCTGGATGCTGTCTGAGGACTTC,CSARVWMLSEDF
TRBV5-5,-,-,16,TRBJ2-3,TGTGCCAGCAGCTGGGCGGGGAGTCTCAGCACAGATACGCAGTATTTT,CASSWAGSLSTDTQYF
TRBV2,TRBD1,-,14,TRBJ1-1,TGTGCCAGCAGTGAGGGACAGGGGGCAGCTGAAGCTTTCTTT,CASSEGQGAAEAFF
TRBV20-1,TRBD1,many,14,TRBJ1-1,TGCAGTGCTGCGGGACAGGGGCCGACCACTGAAGCTTTCTTT,CSAAGQGPTTEAFF
TRBV28,-,-,16,TRBJ1-4,TGTGCCAGCAGTTTATTTTACAGAGCAACTAATGAAAAACTGTTTTTT,CASSLFYRATNEKLFF
TRBV7-2,TRBD2,few,15,TRBJ2-3,TGTGCCAGCAGCTTAGTTGGGACTAGTTTAGATACGCAGTATTTT,CASSLVGTSLDTQYF
TRBV5-1,-,many,14,TRBJ2-6,TGCGCCAGCAGCGAAAGAACTGGGGCCAACGTCCTGACTTTC,CASSERTGANVLTF
TRBV2,-,many,12,TRBJ2-7,TGTGCCAGTAATAGCGGTAACTACGAGCAGTACTTC,CASNSGNYEQYF
TRBV2,-,-,13,TRBJ2-1,TGTGCCAGCAGTGAACTGGGGAACAATGAGCAGTTCTTC,CASSELGNNEQFF